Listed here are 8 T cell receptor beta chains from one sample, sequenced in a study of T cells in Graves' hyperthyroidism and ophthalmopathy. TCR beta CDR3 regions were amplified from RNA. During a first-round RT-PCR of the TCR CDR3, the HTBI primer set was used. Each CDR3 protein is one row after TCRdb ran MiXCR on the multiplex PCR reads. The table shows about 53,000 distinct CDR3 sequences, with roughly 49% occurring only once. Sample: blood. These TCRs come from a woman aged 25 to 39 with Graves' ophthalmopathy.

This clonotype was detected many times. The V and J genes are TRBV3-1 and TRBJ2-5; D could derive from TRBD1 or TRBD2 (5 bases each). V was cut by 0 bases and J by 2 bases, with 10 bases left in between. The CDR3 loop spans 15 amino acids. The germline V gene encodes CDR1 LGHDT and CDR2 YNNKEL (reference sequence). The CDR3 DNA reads TGTGCCAGCAGCCAAGAACCGGGACCACAAGAGACCCAGTACTTC. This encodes CASSQEPGPQETQYF.

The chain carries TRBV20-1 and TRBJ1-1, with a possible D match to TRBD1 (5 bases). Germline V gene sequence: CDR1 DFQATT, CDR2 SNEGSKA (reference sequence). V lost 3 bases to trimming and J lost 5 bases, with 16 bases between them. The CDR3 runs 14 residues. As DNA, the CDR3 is TGCAGTGCTAGTTCTAGCGGGGGGGATACTGAAGCTTTCTTT. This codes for CSASSSGGDTEAFF.

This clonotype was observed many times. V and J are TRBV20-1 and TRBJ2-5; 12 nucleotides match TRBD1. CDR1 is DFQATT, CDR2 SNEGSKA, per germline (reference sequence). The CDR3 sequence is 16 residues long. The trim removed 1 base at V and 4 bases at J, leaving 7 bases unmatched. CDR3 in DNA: TGCAGTGCTAGAGCTCGGGGACAGGGGGCGGGAGAGACCCAGTACTTC. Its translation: CSARARGQGAGETQYF.

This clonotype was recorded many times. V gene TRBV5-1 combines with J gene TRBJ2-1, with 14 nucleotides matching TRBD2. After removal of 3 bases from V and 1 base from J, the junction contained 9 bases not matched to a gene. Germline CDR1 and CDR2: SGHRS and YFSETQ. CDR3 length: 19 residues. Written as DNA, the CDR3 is TGCGCCAGCAGCTCCTCCGGGACTAGCGGGAGTATATCCTACAATGAGCAGTTCTTC. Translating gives CASSSSGTSGSISYNEQFF.

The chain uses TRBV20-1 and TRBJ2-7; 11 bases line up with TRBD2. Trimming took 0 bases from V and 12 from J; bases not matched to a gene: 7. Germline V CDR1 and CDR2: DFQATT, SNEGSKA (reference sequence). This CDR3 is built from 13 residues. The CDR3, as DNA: TGCAGTGCTAGAGATCTAGCGGGAGGTGGGCGGTACTTC. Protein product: CSARDLAGGGRYF.

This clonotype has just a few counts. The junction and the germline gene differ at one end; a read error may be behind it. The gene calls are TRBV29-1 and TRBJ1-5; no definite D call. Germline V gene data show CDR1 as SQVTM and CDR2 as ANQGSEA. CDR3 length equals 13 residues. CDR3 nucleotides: TGCAGCTTTGATTGGGCAGGAGATCAGCCCCAGCATTTT. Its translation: CSFDWAGDQPQHF.

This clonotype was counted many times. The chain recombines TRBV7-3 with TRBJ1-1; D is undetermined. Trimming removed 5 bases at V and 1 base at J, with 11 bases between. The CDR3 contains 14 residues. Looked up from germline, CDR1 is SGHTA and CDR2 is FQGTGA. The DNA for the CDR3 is TGTGCCAGCAGCCTCTTAGGGCCGAACACTGAAGCTTTCTTT. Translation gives CASSLLGPNTEAFF.

The CDR3 DNA sequence: TGTGCCAACAGAATTGGCCTGAGTTCCGGGGAGCTGTTTTTT. Translation: CANRIGLSSGELFF. The gene calls are TRBV5-8 and TRBJ2-2; D gene ambiguous. The CDR3 extends over 14 amino acids. Looked up from germline, CDR1 is SGHTS and CDR2 is YDEGEE. V shed 9 bases and J shed 6 bases, with 18 bases lying between them.